Shown below are 23 T cell receptor beta chains from a single sample sequenced in a study of shared clonotypes between healthy human individuals. Assay used: immunoSEQ multiplex PCR; TCRdb lists only in-frame clones, some missing. The table has fewer than 650,000 clones, 76% seen once; the top ten hold roughly 13%. Sample: PBMCs. The receptors were gathered from a middle-aged woman in good health. Some clones in this sample may be carry-over from other donors' samples.

A word on this clone: At one end, the junction sequence differs from germline, possibly due to a read error. The V call is TRBV18, the J call TRBJ1-2, with TRBD1 matching 7 bases. The CDR3 covers 16 residues. In germline, CDR1 is KGHSH, CDR2 LQKENI. The CDR3 protein is CASSPRTGPLGGGYTF. The CDR3, as DNA: TGTGCCAGCTCGCCACGGACAGGCCCCCTTGGTGGTGGCTACACCTTC.

Details on this clone: Possible read error: a much larger clone is one base away. The CDR3 DNA follows: TGTGCCAGCAGCTTAACCAACGAGCAGTACTTC. This encodes CASSLTNEQYF. The chain carries TRBV7-2 and TRBJ2-7; D ambiguous. The V end lost 2 bases, the J end lost 5 bases, and 4 bases lay between the germline ends. This CDR3 is 11 amino acids long. Per the germline V gene, CDR1 is SGHTA and CDR2 is FQGNSA.

The chain couples TRBV18 to TRBJ2-5; 8 bases are shared with TRBD1. The germline gives CDR1 KGHSH, CDR2 LQKENI. With V trimmed by 6 bases and J by 2 bases, 5 bases remained unmatched. The CDR3 spans 14 residues. As DNA, the CDR3 is TGTGCCAGCTCTCGCGGGACAGGTCAAGAGACCCAGTACTTC. Protein: CASSRGTGQETQYF. Drawing the rest from reference TRBV18 and TRBJ2-5, the complete variable domain is NAGVMQNPRHLVRRRGQEARLRCSPMKGHSHVYWYRQLPEEGLKFMVYLQKENIIDESGMPKERFSAEFPKEGPSILRIQQVVRGDSAAYFCASSRGTGQETQYFGPGTRLLVL.

This clone came up many times. The sample contains more than one DNA sequence encoding this CDR3. V is TRBV7-8 and J is TRBJ2-7; 7 bases align to TRBD2. Per the germline V gene, CDR1 is SGHVS and CDR2 is FQNEAQ. CDR3 size: 15 residues. Germline trimming cut 5 bases from V and 2 bases from J; bases unmatched to any gene: 9. This CDR3 is CASSLSGYSAYEQYF. CDR3 coding DNA: TGTGCCAGCAGCCTTAGCGGGTATTCCGCCTACGAGCAGTACTTC.

The rearrangement joins TRBV25-1 to TRBJ2-1; D is possibly TRBD2 (6 bases). The CDR3 contains 15 residues. Germline V gene lookup returns CDR1 MGHDK and CDR2 SYGVNS. Trimming stripped 4 bases from V and 2 bases from J, with 12 bases between. Here the CDR3 reads CASSATTSTYNEQFF. DNA of the CDR3: TGTGCCAGCAGTGCCACGACTAGTACCTACAATGAGCAGTTCTTC.

Worth noting for this clone: This clone may be a read error of a much larger clone one base away. Other DNA sequences in this specimen translate into the identical CDR3. The gene calls are TRBV28 and TRBJ1-6, with 8 bases aligning to TRBD1. After removal of 4 bases from V and 10 bases from J, the junction contained 12 bases not matched to a gene. Germline V gene data show CDR1 as MDHEN and CDR2 as SYDVKM. This CDR3 is 16 amino acids long. DNA for the CDR3: TGTGCCAGCAGTTACTGGGGCACAGGGGGTAACTCACCCCTCCACTTT. Protein product: CASSYWGTGGNSPLHF.

The chain has TRBV13 and TRBJ2-5; 11 bases agree with TRBD2. Germline loops: CDR1 PRHDT, CDR2 FYEKMQ (reference sequence). V lost 5 bases and J lost 5; bases outside the gene matches: 13. The CDR3 runs to 17 residues. CDR3 region: CASSPGLAGPRFETQYF. For the CDR3, the DNA is TGTGCCAGCAGCCCTGGACTAGCGGGTCCCCGGTTTGAGACCCAGTACTTC.

The rearrangement links TRBV5-4 to TRBJ2-4, with D unresolved. V lost 3 bases and J 0 bases, leaving 13 bases between the germline ends. The CDR3 totals 16 residues. In germline, CDR1 is SGHNT, CDR2 YYREEE (reference sequence). CDR3 in DNA: TGTGCCAGCAGCTACGGCGGATCTTTAGCCAAAAACATTCAGTACTTC. Protein sequence: CASSYGGSLAKNIQYF.

This clone was detected only once. Other nucleotide sequences from this sample produce the same CDR3. J is TRBJ2-2 and V is TRBV11-2; D gene uncertain. This CDR3 spans 14 amino acids. Germline CDR1 SGHAT, CDR2 FQNNGV. Trimming took off 1 base at V and 3 bases at J, with 6 bases between the two ends. The CDR3 spells CASSLGGYTGELFF. The CDR3 nucleotides are TGTGCCAGCAGCTTAGGGGGTTACACCGGGGAGCTGTTTTTT.

The rearrangement links TRBV21-1 to TRBJ1-1; the D call of TRBD1 is as the table states it, not checked on the DNA. TRBV21-1 is recorded as a pseudogene. This CDR3 is 15 amino acids long. The CDR3: CASSKETIMNTEAFF. The DNA for the CDR3 is TGTGCCAGCAGCAAAGAGACAATCATGAACACTGAAGCTTTCTTT.

The CDR3 DNA reads as TGCGCCAGCAGCCAGGACAGCCTAATAGAGACCCAGTACTTC. It is translated as CASSQDSLIETQYF. The chain employs TRBV4-1 and TRBJ2-5; tentative D call: TRBD1 (6 bases). There are 14 residues in the CDR3. Germline V lookup: CDR1 MGHRA, CDR2 YSYEKL. V was pared by 3 bases and J by 4 bases, with 12 bases between.

The chain combines TRBV7-9 with TRBJ1-5, with TRBD1 matching over 8 bases. Per germline, CDR1 SEHNR and CDR2 FQNEAQ (reference sequence). The CDR3 sequence is 15 residues long. Trimming took 1 base from V and 3 from J; bases not matched to a gene: 2. The CDR3 protein is CASSLGGQVNQPQHF. DNA for the CDR3: TGTGCCAGCAGCTTAGGGGGACAGGTCAATCAGCCCCAGCATTTT.

The genes are TRBV9 and TRBJ2-3, with D unresolved. The V end was cut by 0 bases, the J end by 2 bases, with 4 bases between. The CDR3 contains 13 residues. Germline-derived CDR1 and CDR2 are SGDLS and YYNGEE. The DNA of the CDR3 is TGTGCCAGCAGCGTAGGTCCCACAGATACGCAGTATTTT. The encoded protein is CASSVGPTDTQYF.

This clone was counted only a few times. The chain uses TRBV6-1 and TRBJ1-5, with a tentative D call TRBD1 (5 bases). Germline V gene lookup returns CDR1 MNHNS and CDR2 SASEGT. CDR3 length: 13 residues. V dropped 2 bases and J dropped 6 bases, with 8 bases sitting between them. This CDR3 reads CASSERGRQPQHF. Written as DNA, the CDR3 is TGTGCCAGCAGTGAAAGGGGTCGTCAGCCCCAGCATTTT.

This chain connects TRBV9 to TRBJ2-1; 14 bases map to TRBD2. The length of the CDR3 is 16 residues. From germline, CDR1 is SGDLS and CDR2 YYNGEE. Unmatched junction bases numbered 3, after V lost 3 bases and J lost 4 bases. The CDR3, as DNA: TGTGCCAGCAGCGCGGGACTAGCGGGAGCGTACAATGAGCAGTTCTTC. It codes for CASSAGLAGAYNEQFF.

Notes on this clone: A read error may produce the germline difference seen at one junction end. The chain joins TRBV20-1 to TRBJ2-7, with TRBD1 as a possible D gene (5 bases). The CDR3 covers 11 residues. Germline CDR1 and CDR2: DFQATT and SNEGSKA (reference sequence). The CDR3 sequence is CSARAGIEQCF. The CDR3 DNA is TGCAGTGCTAGAGCAGGGATCGAGCAGTGCTTC.

The chain couples TRBV5-1 to TRBJ2-7, with 13 bases lining up with TRBD2. Germline V gene sequence: CDR1 SGHRS, CDR2 YFSETQ. This CDR3 contains 20 residues. J was trimmed by 4 bases and V by 0 bases; bases with no gene match: 16. CDR3 bases: TGCGCCAGCAGCTTGGGACCCGGACTAGCGGGAGTCGTGGGCCGGTACGAGCAGTACTTC. Translation gives CASSLGPGLAGVVGRYEQYF.

This clone has at least ten counts. In DNA, the CDR3 is TGTGCCAGCAGGAGGGGACTAGCGGGCGGGGAGCTGTTTTTT. It codes for CASRRGLAGGELFF. J is TRBJ2-2 and V is TRBV6-5; TRBD2 agrees at 12 bases. The CDR3 has 14 amino acids. V trimming: 6 bases; J trimming: 7 bases; junction bases outside the gene matches: 3. The germline gives CDR1 MNHEY, CDR2 SVGAGI.

The chain is built from TRBV7-3 and TRBJ2-3; D unclear. From germline, CDR1 is SGHTA and CDR2 FQGTGA. V was cut by 1 base and J by 4 bases, with 12 bases left in between. There are 15 residues in the CDR3. Written as DNA, the CDR3 is TGTGCCAGCAGCTTAAAACTCCAAGGGTCAGATACGCAGTATTTT. This gives the protein CASSLKLQGSDTQYF.

This clone was observed a single time. The same CDR3 can be traced to other DNA sequences in this sample. The chain recombines TRBV5-6 with TRBJ2-7; TRBD1 aligns across 8 bases. This CDR3 region has 15 residues. Germline V gene sequence: CDR1 SGHDT, CDR2 YYEEEE. Germline trimming cut 4 bases from V and 5 bases from J; bases unmatched to any gene: 11. The CDR3, as DNA: TGTGCCAGCAGCCTGGGAACAGGGGGGTTTCACGAGCAGTACTTC. This codes for CASSLGTGGFHEQYF.

The chain employs TRBV5-4 and TRBJ1-1, with 7 bases lining up with TRBD1. Germline loops: CDR1 SGHNT, CDR2 YYREEE (reference sequence). The CDR3 spans 14 residues. Germline trimming cut 5 bases from V and 1 base from J; bases unmatched to any gene: 5. CDR3 DNA: TGTGCCAGCAGGCGGGACAGACCGAACACTGAAGCTTTCTTT. Its protein is CASRRDRPNTEAFF. The whole variable domain, filled in from reference TRBV5-4 and TRBJ1-1, reads ETGVTQSPTHLIKTRGQQVTLRCSSQSGHNTVSWYQQALGQGPQFIFQYYREEENGRGNFPPRFSGLQFPNYSSELNVNALELDDSALYLCASRRDRPNTEAFFGQGTRLTVV.

This clone was observed at least ten times. The J gene is TRBJ1-1, the V gene TRBV6-4; 7 nucleotides match TRBD1. Germline CDR1 is MRHNA and CDR2 is SNTAGT. V lost 6 bases and J lost 1; bases outside the gene matches: 5. The CDR3 has 14 residues. The CDR3 nucleotides are TGTGCCAGCAGCGCCGGGACAGAGAACACTGAAGCTTTCTTT. Protein: CASSAGTENTEAFF.

This chain connects TRBV5-1 to TRBJ2-2; TRBD2 agrees at 13 bases. The germline V gene encodes CDR1 SGHRS and CDR2 YFSETQ. J was trimmed by 5 bases and V by 8 bases; bases with no gene match: 6. The CDR3 length is 15 residues. The CDR3 loop is CASGLAGVQTGELFF. For the CDR3, the DNA is TGCGCCAGTGGACTAGCGGGAGTTCAGACCGGGGAGCTGTTTTTT.